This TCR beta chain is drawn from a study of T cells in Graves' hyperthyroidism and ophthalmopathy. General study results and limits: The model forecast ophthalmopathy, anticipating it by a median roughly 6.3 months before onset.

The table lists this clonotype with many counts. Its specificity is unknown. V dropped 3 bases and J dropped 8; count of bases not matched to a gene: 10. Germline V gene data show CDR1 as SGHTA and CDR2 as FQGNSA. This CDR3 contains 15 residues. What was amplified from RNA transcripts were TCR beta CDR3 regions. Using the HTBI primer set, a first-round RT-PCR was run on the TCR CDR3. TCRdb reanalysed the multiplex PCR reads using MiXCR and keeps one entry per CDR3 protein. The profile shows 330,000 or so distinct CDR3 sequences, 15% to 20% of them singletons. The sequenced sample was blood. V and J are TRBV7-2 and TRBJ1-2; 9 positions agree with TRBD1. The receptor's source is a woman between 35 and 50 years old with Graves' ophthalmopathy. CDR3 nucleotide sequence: TGTGCCAGCAGCTTCCGGGACAGGGCTCCTTGGGGCTACACCTTC. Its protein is CASSFRDRAPWGYTF.